This TCR beta chain was documented in a study of PD-1 blockade in mismatch repair-deficient tumors. Study context: Enrolled about 2012-2016, patients had progressing, pretreated mismatch repair-deficient cancers of about a dozen types. Study results and caveats: After pembrolizumab, tumor-resident clones rose rapidly, then generally contracted before radiologic responses.

Using immunoSEQ multiplex PCR, the repertoire was profiled, and TCRdb retains in-frame clones only, with some absent. The data show approximately 38,000 clones, more than 75% seen once. PCR or immunohistochemistry showed mismatch repair deficiency in every enrolled patient. The TCR-sequenced patients were three responders to pembrolizumab. CDR3 length equals 14 residues. Trimming at V came to 5 bases and at J to 0 bases, leaving 5 bases not matched to a gene. The germline V gene has CDR1 GTSNPN and CDR2 SVGIG (reference sequence). Points on this clone: Its target is unknown.

This sequence was found in an adult with mismatch repair-deficient cancer. This sequence joins TRBV30 and TRBJ2-7; 9 nucleotides match TRBD2. Material: peripheral blood, obtained 4 weeks after starting pembrolizumab. For the CDR3, the DNA is TGTGCCTGGGGTAGCGGGGGAAGCTCCTACGAGCAGTACTTC. Translated, it gives CAWGSGGSSYEQYF.